The source of this T cell receptor beta chain is a study of cytomegalovirus exposure and HLA in healthy donors. This clone showed up just a few times. The PCR employed 60 Vbeta primers together with 13 Jbeta primers. Assay used: immunoSEQ multiplex PCR; TCRdb lists only in-frame clones, some missing. This sample yields approximately 100,000 clones, of which more than 75% are seen a single time; more than 3% belongs to the top ten. The CDR3 is 15 amino acids. V lost 6 bases, J lost 6 bases, and 11 bases stayed unmatched. Germline-derived CDR1 and CDR2 are MNHNS and SASEGT. The sequence was collected from a woman between 45 and 60 years old in good health and CMV-seropositive. The J gene is TRBJ1-1, the V gene TRBV6-1, with 9 bases identical to TRBD1. The specimen was PBMCs. The CDR3 nucleotides are TGTGCCAGCAGGCCGGACAGGGGCGAAGGAGCTGAAGCTTTCTTT. Protein product: CASRPDRGEGAEAFF.